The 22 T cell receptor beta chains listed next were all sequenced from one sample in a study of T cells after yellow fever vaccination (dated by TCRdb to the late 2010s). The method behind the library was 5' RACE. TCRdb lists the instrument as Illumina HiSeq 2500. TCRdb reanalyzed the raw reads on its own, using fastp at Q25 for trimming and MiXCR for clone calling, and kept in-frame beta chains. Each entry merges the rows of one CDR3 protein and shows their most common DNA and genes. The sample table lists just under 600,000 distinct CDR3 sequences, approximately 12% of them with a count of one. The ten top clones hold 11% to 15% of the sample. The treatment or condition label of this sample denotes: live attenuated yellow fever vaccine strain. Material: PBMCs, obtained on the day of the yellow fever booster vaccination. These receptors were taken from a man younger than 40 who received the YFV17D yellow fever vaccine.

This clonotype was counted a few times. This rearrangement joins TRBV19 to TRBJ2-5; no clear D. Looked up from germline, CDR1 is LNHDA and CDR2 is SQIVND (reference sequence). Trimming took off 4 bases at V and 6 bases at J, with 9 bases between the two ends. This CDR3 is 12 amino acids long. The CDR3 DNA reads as TGTGCCAGTAGTAAGGCGGTACAGACCCAGTACTTC. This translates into CASSKAVQTQYF.

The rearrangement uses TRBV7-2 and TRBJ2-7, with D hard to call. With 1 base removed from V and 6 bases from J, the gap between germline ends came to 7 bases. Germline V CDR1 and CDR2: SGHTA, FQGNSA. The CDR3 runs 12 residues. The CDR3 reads CASSLEIGEQYF. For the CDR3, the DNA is TGTGCCAGCAGCTTAGAAATAGGCGAGCAGTACTTC.

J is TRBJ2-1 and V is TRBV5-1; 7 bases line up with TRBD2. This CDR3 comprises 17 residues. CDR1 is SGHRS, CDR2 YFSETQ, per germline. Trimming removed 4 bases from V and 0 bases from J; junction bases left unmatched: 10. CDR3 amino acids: CASSTHLRGSSYNEQFF. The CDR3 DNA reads TGCGCCAGCAGCACCCACTTGCGGGGGAGCTCCTACAATGAGCAGTTCTTC. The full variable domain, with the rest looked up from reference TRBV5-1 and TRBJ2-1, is KAGVTQTPRYLIKTRGQQVTLSCSPISGHRSVSWYQQTPGQGLQFLFEYFSETQRNKGNFPGRFSGRQFSNSRSEMNVSTLELGDSALYLCASSTHLRGSSYNEQFFGPGTRLTVL.

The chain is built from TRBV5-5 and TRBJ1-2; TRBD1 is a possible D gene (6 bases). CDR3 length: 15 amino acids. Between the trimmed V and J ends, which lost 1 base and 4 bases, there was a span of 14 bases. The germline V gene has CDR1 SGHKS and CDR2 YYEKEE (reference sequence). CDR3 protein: CASSLSAGGTYGYTF. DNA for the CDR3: TGTGCCAGCAGCTTGTCGGCCGGGGGCACCTATGGCTACACCTTC. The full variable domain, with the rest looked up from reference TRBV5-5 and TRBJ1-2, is DAGVTQSPTHLIKTRGQQVTLRCSPISGHKSVSWYQQVLGQGPQFIFQYYEKEERGRGNFPDRFSARQFPNYSSELNVNALLLGDSALYLCASSLSAGGTYGYTFGSGTRLTVV.

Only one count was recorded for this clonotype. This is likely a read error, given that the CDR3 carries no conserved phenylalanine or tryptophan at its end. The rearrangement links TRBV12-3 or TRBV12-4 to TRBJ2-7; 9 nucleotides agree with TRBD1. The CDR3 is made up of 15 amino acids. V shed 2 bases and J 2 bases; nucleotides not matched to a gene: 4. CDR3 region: CASSLTGQGTYEQYS. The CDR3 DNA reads TGTGCCAGCAGTTTAACGGGACAGGGTACCTACGAGCAGTACTCC.

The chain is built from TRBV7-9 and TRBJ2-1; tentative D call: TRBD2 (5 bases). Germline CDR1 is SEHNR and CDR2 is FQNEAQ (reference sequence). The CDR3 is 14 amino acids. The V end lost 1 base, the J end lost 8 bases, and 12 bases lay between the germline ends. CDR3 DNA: TGTGCCAGCAGCTTAGGGCTAGCAAACCATGAGCAGTTCTTC. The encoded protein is CASSLGLANHEQFF.

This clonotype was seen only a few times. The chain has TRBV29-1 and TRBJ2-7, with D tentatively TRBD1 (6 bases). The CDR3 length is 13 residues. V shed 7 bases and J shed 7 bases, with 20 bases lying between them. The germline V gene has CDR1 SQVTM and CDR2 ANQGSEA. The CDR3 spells CSAIQGPRVEQYF. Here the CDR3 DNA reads TGCAGCGCAATACAGGGCCCCCGTGTTGAGCAGTACTTC.

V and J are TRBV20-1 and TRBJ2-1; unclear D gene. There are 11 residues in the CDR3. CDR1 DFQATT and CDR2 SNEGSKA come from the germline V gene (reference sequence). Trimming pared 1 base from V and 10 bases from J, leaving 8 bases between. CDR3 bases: TGCAGTGCTAGAGTTATAGCCGAGCAGTTCTTC. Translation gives CSARVIAEQFF.

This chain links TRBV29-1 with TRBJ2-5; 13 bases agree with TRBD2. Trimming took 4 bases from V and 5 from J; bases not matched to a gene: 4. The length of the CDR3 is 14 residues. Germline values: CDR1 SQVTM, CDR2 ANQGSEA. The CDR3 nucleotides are TGCAGCGTTGGGACTAGCGGGAGTTGGGAGACCCAGTACTTC. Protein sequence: CSVGTSGSWETQYF.

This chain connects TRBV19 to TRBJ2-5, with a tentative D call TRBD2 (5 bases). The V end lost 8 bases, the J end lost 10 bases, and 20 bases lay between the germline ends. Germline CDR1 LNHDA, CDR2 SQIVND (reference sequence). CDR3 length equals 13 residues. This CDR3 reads CASGNSLGSSQYF. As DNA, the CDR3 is TGTGCCAGTGGTAATAGTTTGGGGAGTAGCCAGTACTTC.

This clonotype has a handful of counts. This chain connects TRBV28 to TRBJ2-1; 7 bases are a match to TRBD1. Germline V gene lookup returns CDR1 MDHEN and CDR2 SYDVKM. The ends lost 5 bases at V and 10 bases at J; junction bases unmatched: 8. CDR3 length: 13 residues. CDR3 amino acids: CASSPNRDREQFF. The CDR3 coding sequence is TGTGCCAGCAGTCCGAACCGGGACAGAGAGCAGTTCTTC. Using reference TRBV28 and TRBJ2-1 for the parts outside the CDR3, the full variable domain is DVKVTQSSRYLVKRTGEKVFLECVQDMDHENMFWYRQDPGLGLRLIYFSYDVKMKEKGDIPEGYSVSREKKERFSLILESASTNQTSMYLCASSPNRDREQFFGPGTRLTVL.

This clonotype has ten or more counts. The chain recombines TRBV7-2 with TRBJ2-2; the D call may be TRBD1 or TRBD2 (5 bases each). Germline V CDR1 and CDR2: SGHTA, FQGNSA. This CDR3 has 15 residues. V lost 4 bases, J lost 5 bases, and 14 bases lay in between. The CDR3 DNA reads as TGTGCCAGCAGCTACCGGGACCGAGGGACCGGGGAGCTGTTTTTT. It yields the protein CASSYRDRGTGELFF.

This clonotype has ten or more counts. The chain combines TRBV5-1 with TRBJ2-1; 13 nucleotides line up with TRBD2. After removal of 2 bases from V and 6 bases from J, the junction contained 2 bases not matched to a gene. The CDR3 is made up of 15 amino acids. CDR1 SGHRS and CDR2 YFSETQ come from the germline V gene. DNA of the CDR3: TGCGCCAGCAGCTTCCGGACTAGCGGGAGCAATGAGCAGTTCTTC. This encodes CASSFRTSGSNEQFF.

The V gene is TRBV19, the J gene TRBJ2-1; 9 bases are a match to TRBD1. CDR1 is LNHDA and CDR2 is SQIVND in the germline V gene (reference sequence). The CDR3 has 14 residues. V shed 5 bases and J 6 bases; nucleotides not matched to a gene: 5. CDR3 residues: CASSPRDRANEQFF. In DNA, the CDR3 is TGTGCCAGTAGTCCCCGGGACAGGGCCAATGAGCAGTTCTTC.

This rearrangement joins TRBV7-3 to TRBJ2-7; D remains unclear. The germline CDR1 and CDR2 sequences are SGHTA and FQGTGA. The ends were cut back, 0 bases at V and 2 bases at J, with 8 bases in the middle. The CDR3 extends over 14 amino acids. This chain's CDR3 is CASSLTPGPYEQYF. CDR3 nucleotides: TGTGCCAGCAGCTTAACACCCGGTCCCTACGAGCAGTACTTC.

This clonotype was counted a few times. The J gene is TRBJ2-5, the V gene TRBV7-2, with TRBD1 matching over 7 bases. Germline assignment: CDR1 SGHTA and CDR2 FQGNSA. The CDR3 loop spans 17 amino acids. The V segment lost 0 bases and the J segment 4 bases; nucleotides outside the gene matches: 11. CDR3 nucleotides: TGTGCCAGCAGCTTAGCGCCCGGGACAGCAAATGCAGAGACCCAGTACTTC. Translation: CASSLAPGTANAETQYF.

The CDR3 reads CSAILRRLAGKQETQYF. In DNA form, the CDR3 reads TGCAGTGCCATCCTTAGACGCCTAGCGGGAAAACAAGAGACCCAGTACTTC. V gene TRBV20-1 combines with J gene TRBJ2-5, with 9 bases identical to TRBD2. The CDR3 runs to 17 residues. With 6 bases clipped from V and 2 bases from J, the junction kept 16 bases outside the gene matches. Germline CDR1 reads DFQATT; CDR2 reads SNEGSKA (reference sequence).

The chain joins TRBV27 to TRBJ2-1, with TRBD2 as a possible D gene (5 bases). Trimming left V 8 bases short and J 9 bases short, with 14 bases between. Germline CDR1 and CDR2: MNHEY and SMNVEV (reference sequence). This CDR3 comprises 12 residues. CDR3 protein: CASLSGMGEQFF. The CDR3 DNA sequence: TGTGCCAGCCTGTCGGGAATGGGTGAGCAGTTCTTC.

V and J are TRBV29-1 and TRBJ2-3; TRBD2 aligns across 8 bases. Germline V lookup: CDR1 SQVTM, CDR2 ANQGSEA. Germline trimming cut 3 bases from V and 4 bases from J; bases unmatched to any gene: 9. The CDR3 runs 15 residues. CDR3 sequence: CSVEVMAGGPDTQYF. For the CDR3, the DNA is TGCAGCGTTGAGGTAATGGCGGGAGGCCCAGATACGCAGTATTTT.

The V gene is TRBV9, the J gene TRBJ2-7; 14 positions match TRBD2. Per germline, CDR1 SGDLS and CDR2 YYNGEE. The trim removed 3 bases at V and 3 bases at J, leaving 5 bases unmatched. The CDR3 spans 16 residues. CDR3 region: CASSGVGLAGGYEQYF. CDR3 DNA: TGTGCCAGCAGCGGAGTCGGACTAGCGGGAGGCTACGAGCAGTACTTC.

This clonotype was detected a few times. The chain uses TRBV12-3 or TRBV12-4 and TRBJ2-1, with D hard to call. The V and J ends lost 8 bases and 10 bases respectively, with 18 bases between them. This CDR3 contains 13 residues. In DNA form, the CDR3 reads TGTGCCAGCTCCAACCGTGGATGGGGAGAGCAGTTCTTC. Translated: CASSNRGWGEQFF.

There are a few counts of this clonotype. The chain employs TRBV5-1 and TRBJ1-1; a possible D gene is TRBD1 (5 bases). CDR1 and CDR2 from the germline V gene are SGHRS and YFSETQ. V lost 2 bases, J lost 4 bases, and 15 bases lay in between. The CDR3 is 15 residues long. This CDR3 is CASSFREAGGTEAFF. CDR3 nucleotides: TGCGCCAGCAGCTTTCGTGAGGCGGGGGGCACTGAAGCTTTCTTT.